What follows is one TCR beta chain and its context. These data come from a study of T cell responses to AZD1222 COVID-19 vaccine. Assay: immunoSEQ multiplex PCR; the TCRdb copy retains only in-frame clones and omits some. The profile shows approximately 110,000 clones, around 87% of them singletons. The specimen comprised peripheral blood, sampled on day 0 of AZD1222 vaccination. The receptor comes from an adult in good health.

CDR3 sequence: CASSKVNRVASYQPQHF. CDR3 bases: TGTGCCAGCAGCAAAGTCAACAGGGTGGCCTCTTATCAGCCCCAGCATTTT. The chain employs TRBV21-1 and TRBJ1-5; the table's D call of TRBD1 was not tested on the DNA. TRBV21-1 is deemed a pseudogene. There are 17 residues in the CDR3.